This T cell receptor beta chain derives from a study of T cell responses to AZD1222 COVID-19 vaccine. Findings and limits, study-wide: Sampling that yielded the repertoires occurred only after the peak T cell response.

J gave up 4 bases and V 2 bases, and 10 bases lay outside the gene matches. The CDR3 extends over 17 amino acids. The germline V gene encodes CDR1 SGHTA and CDR2 FQGNSA. To note about this clone: Its antigen is undetermined.

Generated by immunoSEQ multiplex PCR, the TCRdb table keeps only in-frame clones and is missing some. The sample includes 70,000 to 95,000 clones, about nine tenths of them seen just once. The source was peripheral blood, collected 28 days after the second AZD1222 dose. The chain employs TRBV7-2 and TRBJ2-5, with 10 bases matching TRBD2. This receptor was taken from an adult who received the AZD1222 COVID-19 vaccine. The CDR3 DNA is TGTGCCAGCAGCTTATGGGGCAGCGGGGGGGCCGGAGAGACCCAGTACTTC. This sequence encodes CASSLWGSGGAGETQYF.